The clone carrying this TCR beta chain appeared a few times. Antigen: not known. This entry comes from a study of early T cells in non-severe SARS-CoV-2 infection. Study-wide points: VDJdb-based matching was biased toward anti-spike CD8 responses and missed private and CD4 specificities.

A single record per CDR3 protein comes from TCRdb applying MiXCR to the 5' RACE reads. The sample carries more than 65,000 distinct CDR3 sequences, around 13% recorded once. The length of the CDR3 is 12 residues. In germline, CDR1 is SGHNT, CDR2 YENEEA. Trimming cost V 8 bases and J 5 bases, with 10 bases left between them. Sequencing used whole blood. This chain joins TRBV11-3 and TRBJ2-1; D remains unclear. This sequence was found in an adult who was a healthcare worker with PCR-confirmed SARS-CoV-2 infection or an uninfected control (not recorded which). CDR3 region: CASQGSDNEQFF. The CDR3 coding sequence is TGTGCCAGCCAAGGGTCGGACAATGAGCAGTTCTTC.